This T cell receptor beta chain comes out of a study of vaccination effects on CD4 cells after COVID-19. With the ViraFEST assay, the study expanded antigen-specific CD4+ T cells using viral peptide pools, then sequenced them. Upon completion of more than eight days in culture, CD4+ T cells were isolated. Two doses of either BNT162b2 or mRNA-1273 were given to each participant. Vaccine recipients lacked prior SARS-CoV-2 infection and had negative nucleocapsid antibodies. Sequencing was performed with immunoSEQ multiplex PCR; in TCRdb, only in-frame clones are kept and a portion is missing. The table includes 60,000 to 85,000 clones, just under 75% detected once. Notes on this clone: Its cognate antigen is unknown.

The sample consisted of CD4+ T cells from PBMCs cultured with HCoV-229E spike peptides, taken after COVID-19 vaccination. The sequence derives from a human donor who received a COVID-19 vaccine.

CDR3 nucleotides: TGTGCCAGCAGTTTATGGGGCACAGGGCCGAGGAACACTGAAGCTTTCTTT. It is translated as CASSLWGTGPRNTEAFF. The chain employs TRBV28 and TRBJ1-1; TRBD1 is a possible D gene (6 bases). The V gene lost 0 bases and the J gene lost 1 base, with 15 bases spanning the gap. This CDR3 has 17 residues. Germline assignment: CDR1 MDHEN and CDR2 SYDVKM. Together with reference TRBV28 and TRBJ1-1, the CDR3 gives the full variable domain: DVKVTQSSRYLVKRTGEKVFLECVQDMDHENMFWYRQDPGLGLRLIYFSYDVKMKEKGDIPEGYSVSREKKERFSLILESASTNQTSMYLCASSLWGTGPRNTEAFFGQGTRLTVV.